The 27 T cell receptor beta chains below were found in one sample sequenced in a study of shared clonotypes between healthy human individuals. Sequencing used immunoSEQ multiplex PCR; TCRdb keeps in-frame clones, though not all of them. The data hold 400,000 to 600,000 clones, with around 79% observed a single time. The specimen sequenced was PBMCs. The receptors stem from a woman in her thirties or forties in good health. Some clones in this sample may be carry-over from other donors' samples.

The V gene is TRBV10-3, the J gene TRBJ2-7, with D tentatively TRBD2 (6 bases). From germline, CDR1 is ENHRY and CDR2 SYGVKD. The V gene lost 2 bases and the J gene lost 4 bases, with 9 bases spanning the gap. This CDR3 contains 13 residues. DNA of the CDR3: TGTGCCATCAGTGAGGGGCGGGATTACGAGCAGTACTTC. Its protein product is CAISEGRDYEQYF.

CDR3 sequence reads: CASSDRDGGYGYTF. As DNA, the CDR3 is TGTGCCAGCAGTGACCGGGACGGCGGCTATGGCTACACCTTC. J is TRBJ1-2 and V is TRBV25-1; D might be TRBD1 (5 bases). This CDR3 contains 14 residues. Trimming removed 3 bases at V and 4 bases at J, with 12 bases between. Looked up from germline, CDR1 is MGHDK and CDR2 is SYGVNS.

Remarks on this clone: Just one base apart from a much larger clone, this may be a read error. V gene TRBV7-9 combines with J gene TRBJ2-3; tentatively, D is TRBD2 (6 bases). The ends were cut back, 6 bases at V and 4 bases at J, with 11 bases in the middle. Looked up from germline, CDR1 is SEHNR and CDR2 is FQNEAQ (reference sequence). The CDR3 spans 13 residues. The CDR3 region has the DNA TGTGCCAGCAGTCCCCCGGGGGCAGATACGCAGTATTTT. The encoded protein is CASSPPGADTQYF.

With regard to this clone: A read error likely explains this, since a far larger clone differs by one base. The sample holds other DNA sequences that translate to the same CDR3. J is TRBJ1-2 and V is TRBV27; 7 bases fit TRBD1. The CDR3 spans 15 residues. The germline gives CDR1 MNHEY, CDR2 SMNVEV (reference sequence). In nucleotides, the CDR3 is TGTGCCAGCAGCTTATCGCAGGGGGTGGGCTATGGCTACACCTTC. This encodes CASSLSQGVGYGYTF.

Only a few counts were recorded for this clone. The chain employs TRBV5-1 and TRBJ2-3, with D uncertain. V was clipped by 7 bases and J by 0 bases, with 9 bases between them. The CDR3 spans 13 residues. Per the germline V gene, CDR1 is SGHRS and CDR2 is YFSETQ. CDR3 residues: CASRYESTDTQYF. Written as DNA, the CDR3 is TGCGCCAGCCGTTATGAAAGCACAGATACGCAGTATTTT.

The V gene is TRBV5-1, the J gene TRBJ1-1, with TRBD1 matching over 7 bases. The CDR3 covers 14 residues. Germline assignment: CDR1 SGHRS and CDR2 YFSETQ. J lost 4 bases, V lost 4 bases, and 7 bases had no gene match. CDR3 loop: CASSPQGGTTEAFF. The DNA for the CDR3 is TGCGCCAGCAGCCCTCAGGGGGGGACCACTGAAGCTTTCTTT.

CDR3 nucleotide sequence: TGTGCCAGCAGCCAAGATTTCGGTAGCGGGAGAACAGATACGCAGTATTTT. Its translation: CASSQDFGSGRTDTQYF. The J gene is TRBJ2-3, the V gene TRBV14; TRBD2 aligns across 9 bases. Trimming at V came to 0 bases and at J to 3 bases, leaving 7 bases not matched to a gene. Germline lookup yields CDR1 SGHDN and CDR2 FVKESK. The CDR3 runs 17 residues.

The V and J genes are TRBV5-1 and TRBJ2-1; 9 nucleotides line up with TRBD1. The CDR3 runs 15 residues. Germline loops: CDR1 SGHRS, CDR2 YFSETQ. The V and J ends lost 4 bases and 3 bases, in that order; junction bases with no gene match: 5. CDR3 DNA sequence: TGCGCCAGCAGCCCTACAGGGGGCAACTACAATGAGCAGTTCTTC. Protein sequence: CASSPTGGNYNEQFF.

V and J are TRBV11-3 and TRBJ2-7; TRBD1 matches 7 bases. Germline CDR1 and CDR2: SGHNT and YENEEA. With 3 bases clipped from V and 5 bases from J, the junction kept 4 bases outside the gene matches. This CDR3 has 13 residues. CDR3 residues: CASSFETGDEQYF. CDR3 sequence (DNA): TGTGCCAGCAGCTTCGAAACAGGGGACGAGCAGTACTTC. Full variable domain (rest looked up from reference TRBV11-3 and TRBJ2-7): EAGVVQSPRYKIIEKKQPVAFWCNPISGHNTLYWYLQNLGQGPELLIRYENEEAVDDSQLPKDRFSAERLKGVDSTLKIQPAELGDSAVYLCASSFETGDEQYFGPGTRLTVT.

The chain recombines TRBV27 with TRBJ2-1; 12 bases align to TRBD2. The CDR3 is made up of 16 amino acids. The J segment lost 7 bases and the V segment lost 3 bases, leaving 7 bases of the junction unmatched. Germline CDR1 MNHEY, CDR2 SMNVEV (reference sequence). The CDR3 is CASSFPTSGRGNEQFF. CDR3 coding DNA: TGTGCCAGCAGTTTCCCGACTAGCGGGAGAGGGAATGAGCAGTTCTTC.

A remark on this clone: At one of its ends the junction is not consistent with the germline gene, which may arise from a read error. The chain carries TRBV4-3 and TRBJ2-7; TRBD2 aligns across 8 bases. The CDR3 is 14 residues long. Per germline, CDR1 LGHNA and CDR2 YSLEER. In nucleotides, the CDR3 is TGCGCCAGCAGCAGGAGCGGGAGCTCCAACGAGCAGTACTTC. Its protein product is CASSRSGSSNEQYF.

A few counts support this clone. The chain recombines TRBV6-1 with TRBJ1-1, with D possibly TRBD1 on 5 matching bases. CDR3 length: 14 residues. Germline loops: CDR1 MNHNS, CDR2 SASEGT. V shed 4 bases and J shed 3 bases, with 12 bases lying between them. The CDR3 spells CASSVEGADTEAFF. In nucleotides, the CDR3 is TGTGCCAGCAGTGTGGAAGGGGCGGACACTGAAGCTTTCTTT.

The genes are TRBV19 and TRBJ2-1, with TRBD1 matching over 12 bases. CDR3 size: 14 residues. Germline loops: CDR1 LNHDA, CDR2 SQIVND (reference sequence). The ends lost 6 bases at V and 8 bases at J; junction bases unmatched: 5. The DNA for the CDR3 is TGTGCCAGTAGCGCCGGGACAGGGGGCCATGAGCAGTTCTTC. It specifies CASSAGTGGHEQFF.

DNA for the CDR3: TGCGCCAGCAGCCCATGGACAGCCTACGAGCAGTACTTC. Protein sequence: CASSPWTAYEQYF. The chain links TRBV4-1 to TRBJ2-7, with a tentative D call TRBD1 (6 bases). V was shortened by 4 bases and J by 2 bases, with 9 bases between the two germline ends. The germline CDR1 and CDR2 sequences are MGHRA and YSYEKL. This CDR3 comprises 13 residues.

This clone was counted between two and nine times. The V call is TRBV5-8, the J call TRBJ2-1, with 7 bases lining up with TRBD1. V lost 10 bases to trimming and J lost 4 bases; unmatched junction nucleotides: 5. The CDR3 runs to 12 residues. The V gene's germline CDR1 is SGHTS and CDR2 YDEGEE. The CDR3 bases are TGTGCCGGAGTACAGGGGTACAATGAGCAGTTCTTC. Its protein product is CAGVQGYNEQFF.

The chain carries TRBV6-5 and TRBJ2-7; possibly TRBD1 for D (5 bases). The CDR3 runs 14 residues. V was pared by 0 bases and J by 2 bases, with 8 bases between. Germline values: CDR1 MNHEY, CDR2 SVGAGI. CDR3 sequence: CASSYSSRAYEQYF. In nucleotides, the CDR3 is TGTGCCAGCAGTTACTCCTCCAGGGCCTACGAGCAGTACTTC.

For the CDR3, the DNA is TGTGCCAGTAGTATCGGGTCGGAAAGCTCCTACGAGCAGTACTTC. It encodes CASSIGSESSYEQYF. V gene TRBV19 combines with J gene TRBJ2-7; D gene uncertain. Germline V gives CDR1 LNHDA, CDR2 SQIVND (reference sequence). This CDR3 contains 15 residues. Trimming took off 3 bases at V and 0 bases at J, with 12 bases between the two ends.

The chain is built from TRBV2 and TRBJ2-1, with TRBD2 matching over 10 bases. Trimming at V came to 4 bases and at J to 9 bases, leaving 9 bases not matched to a gene. CDR1 and CDR2 from the germline V gene are SNHLY and FYNNEI. This CDR3 is 15 amino acids long. Here the CDR3 DNA reads TGTGCCAGCAGTGCCCGACTAGCGGGCTTTACTGAGCAGTTCTTC. As protein: CASSARLAGFTEQFF.

The gene calls are TRBV6-4 and TRBJ2-2; no clear D gene. The V end lost 8 bases, the J end lost 4 bases, and 17 bases lay between the germline ends. The CDR3 has 15 residues. From germline, CDR1 is MRHNA and CDR2 SNTAGT. The CDR3 region is CASQPNTDGTGELFF. The CDR3 coding sequence is TGTGCCAGCCAACCCAACACCGACGGCACCGGGGAGCTGTTTTTT.

V and J are TRBV15 and TRBJ1-1; D is ambiguous. V gave up 1 base and J gave up 8 bases, with 17 bases separating them. Germline-derived CDR1 and CDR2 are LNHNV and YYDKDF (reference sequence). The CDR3 spans 15 residues. The DNA of the CDR3 is TGTGCCACCAGCAGAGGAGGGCTGAGCTCAAGGGAAGCTTTCTTT. This encodes CATSRGGLSSREAFF.

The V gene is TRBV15, the J gene TRBJ2-2; D ambiguous. The CDR3 totals 13 residues. CDR1 is LNHNV, CDR2 YYDKDF, per germline (reference sequence). V shed 1 base and J shed 7 bases, with 7 bases lying between them. The CDR3 nucleotides are TGTGCCACCAGCAGAGGGGTAGGCGGGGAGCTGTTTTTT. Protein sequence: CATSRGVGGELFF.

The CDR3 is CARMGWGLYTPNTGELFF. The CDR3 coding sequence is TGTGCCAGAATGGGTTGGGGACTCTACACTCCGAACACCGGGGAGCTGTTTTTT. The chain has TRBV5-3 and TRBJ2-2; tentative D call: TRBD2 (6 bases). TRBV5-3 is annotated as an ORF whose role is uncertain. V was cut by 6 bases and J by 0 bases, with 21 bases left in between. This CDR3 contains 18 residues.

This chain links TRBV7-3 with TRBJ1-1; no clear D. The CDR3 spans 14 residues. The germline V gene encodes CDR1 SGHTA and CDR2 FQGTGA. V lost 1 base and J lost 4, with 10 bases in between. The CDR3 loop reads CASSLNKASTEAFF. For the CDR3, the DNA is TGTGCCAGCAGCTTAAATAAGGCAAGCACTGAAGCTTTCTTT.

The chain carries TRBV5-4 and TRBJ1-5, with no clear D. There are 15 residues in the CDR3. From germline, CDR1 is SGHNT and CDR2 YYREEE (reference sequence). V gave up 0 bases and J gave up 5 bases, with 12 bases separating them. This CDR3 reads CASSLDTNPYQPQHF. In DNA, the CDR3 is TGTGCCAGCAGCTTGGACACCAACCCGTATCAGCCCCAGCATTTT.

This clone was seen a single time. The rearrangement joins TRBV2 to TRBJ1-4; D gene ambiguous. Per the germline V gene, CDR1 is SNHLY and CDR2 is FYNNEI. This CDR3 comprises 15 residues. V was trimmed by 1 base and J by 3 bases, leaving 9 bases between them. CDR3 sequence (DNA): TGTGCCAGCAGTGAAGATCGGGGTCCTAATGAAAAACTGTTTTTT. Its protein product is CASSEDRGPNEKLFF.

The rearrangement uses TRBV2 and TRBJ2-3; tentatively, D is TRBD2 (6 bases). The germline V and J ends were trimmed by 7 bases and 6 bases, with 14 bases remaining between them. Germline-derived CDR1 and CDR2 are SNHLY and FYNNEI. The CDR3 has 13 residues. This CDR3 is CASTGDGLDTQYF. The CDR3 nucleotides are TGTGCCAGCACGGGGGACGGGCTCGATACGCAGTATTTT.

The chain carries TRBV7-9 and TRBJ2-5; D uncertain. With 1 base removed from V and 1 base from J, the gap between germline ends came to 1 base. From germline, CDR1 is SEHNR and CDR2 FQNEAQ (reference sequence). This CDR3 has 12 residues. The CDR3 sequence: CASSLGQETQYF. The CDR3 DNA is TGTGCCAGCAGCTTAGGCCAAGAGACCCAGTACTTC.